This entry lists 5 T cell receptor beta chains sequenced from one sample in a study of OX40 agonist ivuxolimab in advanced cancers. Sequencing used immunoSEQ multiplex PCR; TCRdb keeps in-frame clones, though not all of them. The table includes about 64,000 clones, roughly nine tenths detected once. The specimen was CD4+ or CD8+ T cells sorted from blood, collected in a trial of the OX40 agonist ivuxolimab. Receptors were obtained from an adult with an advanced solid tumor such as melanoma, head and neck, liver or kidney cancer.

The V gene is TRBV5-6, the J gene TRBJ2-3, with no clear D. This CDR3 has 15 amino acids. V was shortened by 1 base and J by 1 base, with 10 bases between the two germline ends. Germline values: CDR1 SGHDT, CDR2 YYEEEE. CDR3 residues: CASSLSGVGTDTQYF. CDR3 nucleotide sequence: TGTGCCAGCAGCTTGTCTGGGGTGGGCACAGATACGCAGTATTTT.

This chain connects TRBV5-1 to TRBJ2-5, with D unresolved. The CDR3 is made up of 14 amino acids. Trimming removed 0 bases from V and 1 base from J, with 7 bases in between. Germline loops: CDR1 SGHRS, CDR2 YFSETQ. DNA for the CDR3: TGCGCCAGCAGCTTGGAGGCTAGCCAAGAGACCCAGTACTTC. Protein sequence: CASSLEASQETQYF.

The gene calls are TRBV6-1 and TRBJ2-2, with a weak D call TRBD1 (5 bases). The CDR3 is 15 residues long. CDR1 and CDR2 from the germline V gene are MNHNS and SASEGT. V lost 6 bases, J lost 1 base, and 12 bases lay in between. The CDR3 reads CASSPREVNTGELFF. In nucleotides, the CDR3 is TGTGCCAGCAGCCCCAGGGAAGTGAACACCGGGGAGCTGTTTTTT.

As regards this clone: An end of the junction does not agree with germline; a read error may underlie this. This rearrangement joins TRBV7-6 to TRBJ2-6; D is perhaps TRBD1 (5 bases). The CDR3 consists of 15 residues. Germline-derived CDR1 and CDR2 are SGHVS and FNYEAQ. CDR3 sequence: CASSLGGAGANVLIF. DNA for the CDR3: TGTGCCAGCAGCCTAGGTGGGGCTGGGGCCAACGTCCTGATTTTC.

This rearrangement joins TRBV7-9 to TRBJ2-3; D may correspond to TRBD1 or TRBD2 (6 bases each). Trimming pared 6 bases from V and 6 bases from J, leaving 22 bases between. This CDR3 comprises 16 residues. Germline CDR1 is SEHNR and CDR2 is FQNEAQ (reference sequence). This CDR3 is CASRVGGTRNLDTQYF. CDR3 DNA: TGTGCCAGCAGAGTAGGCGGGACAAGGAATCTGGATACGCAGTATTTT.